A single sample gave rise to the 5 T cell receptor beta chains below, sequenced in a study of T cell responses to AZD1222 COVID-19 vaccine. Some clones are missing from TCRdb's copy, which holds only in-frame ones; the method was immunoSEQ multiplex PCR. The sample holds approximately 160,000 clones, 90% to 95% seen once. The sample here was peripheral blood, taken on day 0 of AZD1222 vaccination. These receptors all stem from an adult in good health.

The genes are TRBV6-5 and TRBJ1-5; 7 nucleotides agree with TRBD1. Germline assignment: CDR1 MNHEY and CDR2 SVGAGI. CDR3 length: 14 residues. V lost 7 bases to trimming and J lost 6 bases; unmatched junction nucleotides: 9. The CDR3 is CASTGTASGQPQHF. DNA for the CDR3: TGTGCCAGCACCGGGACAGCCTCCGGTCAGCCCCAGCATTTT.

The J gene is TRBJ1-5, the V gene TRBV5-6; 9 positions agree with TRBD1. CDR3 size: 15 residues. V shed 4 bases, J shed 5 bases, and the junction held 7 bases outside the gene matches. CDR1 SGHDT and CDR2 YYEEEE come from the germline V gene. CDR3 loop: CASSRTGVVDQPQHF. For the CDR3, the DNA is TGTGCCAGCAGCCGGACAGGGGTGGTGGATCAGCCCCAGCATTTT.

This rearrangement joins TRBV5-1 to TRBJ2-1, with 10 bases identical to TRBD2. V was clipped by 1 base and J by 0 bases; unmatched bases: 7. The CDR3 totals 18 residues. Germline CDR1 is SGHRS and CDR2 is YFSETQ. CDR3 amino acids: CASSLNPSSGGSYNEQFF. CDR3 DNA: TGCGCCAGCAGCTTGAACCCTTCTAGCGGGGGCTCCTACAATGAGCAGTTCTTC. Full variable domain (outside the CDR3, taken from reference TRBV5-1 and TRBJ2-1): KAGVTQTPRYLIKTRGQQVTLSCSPISGHRSVSWYQQTPGQGLQFLFEYFSETQRNKGNFPGRFSGRQFSNSRSEMNVSTLELGDSALYLCASSLNPSSGGSYNEQFFGPGTRLTVL.

The DNA of the CDR3 is TGCGCCAGCAGCGCACAGGGGTTTTCCTCCTACGAGCAGTACTTC. It codes for CASSAQGFSSYEQYF. The J gene is TRBJ2-7, the V gene TRBV5-1, with 7 nucleotides matching TRBD1. V shed 4 bases, J shed 0 bases, and the junction held 7 bases outside the gene matches. The CDR3 length is 15 residues. CDR1 is SGHRS, CDR2 YFSETQ, per germline.

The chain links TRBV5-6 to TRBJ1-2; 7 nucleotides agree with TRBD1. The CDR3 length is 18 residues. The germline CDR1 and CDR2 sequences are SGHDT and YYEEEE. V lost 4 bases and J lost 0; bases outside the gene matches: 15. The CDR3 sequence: CASSIPGQRSLPNYGYTF. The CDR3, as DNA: TGTGCCAGCAGCATTCCGGGACAGCGATCACTTCCTAACTATGGCTACACCTTC.